The T cell receptor (beta chain) under discussion was sequenced for a study of T cell responses to AZD1222 COVID-19 vaccine (dated by TCRdb to the early 2020s). Some background on the complete study: TCR sequencing covered more than 230 trial participants: 200 to 220 given two doses of AZD1222 and about 26 given two doses of MenACWY control vaccine. Enrollment into the trials was organized by age into subgroups of 18-55, 56-69 and 70-plus years, and those subgroups contained approximately 160, 26 and 62 TCR-sequenced participants, respectively.

The CDR3 sequence holds 12 residues, the cysteine and phenylalanine included. This entry keeps only the CDR3 DNA: 36 bases, framed from base 1. V loses 1 base, J loses 7 bases, and the germline ends lie 4 bases apart. The germline V gene gives CDR1 as SGHAT and CDR2 as FQNNGV. Notes on this clone: Its antigen remains unidentified. The input lacks base qualities; no much larger clone sits a single base away.

Findings and caveats that apply to the study as a whole: Because no day 14 peak-response samples were available, the repertoires could be characterized only after the peak T cell response. The 56-69-year group was small, and its depth increase did not reach significance, likely because of low power. Vaccine-associated CD4 TCRs spanned the whole spike protein, with dominant responses in regions 160-218 and 743-854. Conclusions about previously exposed vaccinees are limited, since just a handful of AZD1222 recipients were seropositive for SARS-CoV-2 at baseline. After two AZD1222 doses, spike-specific TCR breadth and depth were significantly higher than at day 0 and than in MenACWY recipients. Participants were mostly white British and included more females than males, and it was suggested by the authors that clonal diversity may have been underestimated. Reportedly, almost half of the unique spike-specific TCRs recognized epitopes lying outside the regions that are mutated in the B.1.351 and B.1.1.7 variants.

The CDR3 regions of human TCRbeta chains were analyzed by immunosequencing. In the source study's methods: TCRs in the repertoires were compared against a reference library of SARS-CoV-2-specific TCRs that had been generated with the MIRA antigen-specificity platform. Breadth was defined as the fraction of unique TCRs that were SARS-CoV-2-associated. Depth was defined as the fraction of total T cells that were SARS-CoV-2-associated. Using the MIRA data, each spike-specific TCR was assigned both to the spike region to which the TCR was reactive and to a CD4 or CD8 class. Log10-transformed breadth and depth values were compared by one-way ANOVA with Sidak's multiple comparisons tests. The source is immuneACCESS, and TCRdb retained only in-frame sequences with V and J called. Part of the clones is not carried over; for the studies checked, unresolved V genes explain less than half of this, and the remainder is unexplained. That table is the source of V, J and clone size, and D and trimming were worked out from the DNA. The sample contains about 48,000 clones, about nine tenths of them found a single time. Clones ranked in the top ten supply about 5.7% of the sample.

Sample time point, as interpreted from the label and publication: about 28 days (+/-7) after the second vaccine dose. Because spike-specific TCR depth and breadth did not differ between the two schedules, AZD1222 recipients who got a second dose at roughly 4 weeks were pooled with those who got a second dose at roughly 12 weeks. Samples from vaccinated people were obtained from the UK trials COV001 and COV002, which included a single-blind randomized controlled phase 2/3 trial of AZD1222 (ChAdOx1 nCoV-19) in healthy adults. Trial participant PBMC samples were collected at day 0 and day 28 after the second dose for TCRbeta chain sequencing.

The rearrangement combines TRBV11-2 with TRBJ2-2; the D gene remains uncertain. The TCR was taken from an adult who received the AZD1222 COVID-19 vaccine. The sequencing here drew on peripheral blood, taken 28 days after the second AZD1222 dose. Read as DNA, the sequence is TGTGCCAGCAGCTTAGTTCACGGGGAGCTGTTTTTT. Its amino acids are CASSLVHGELFF.